The next 25 T cell receptor beta chains were all read from a single sample in a study of cytomegalovirus exposure and HLA in healthy donors. The PCR made use of 60 Vbeta and 13 Jbeta primers. TCRdb's table, derived via immunoSEQ multiplex PCR, lists solely in-frame clones and lacks some. This sample has 150,000 to 170,000 clones, with roughly 80% found just once. The sequenced material came from PBMCs. The receptors come from a man aged 18 to 30 in good health and CMV-seronegative.

This chain links TRBV2 with TRBJ2-7, with 10 positions matching TRBD2. CDR3 length equals 15 residues. V trimming: 5 bases; J trimming: 1 base; junction bases outside the gene matches: 5. The germline CDR1 and CDR2 sequences are SNHLY and FYNNEI. The CDR3 spells CASSSRTSGSYEQYF. CDR3 coding DNA: TGTGCCAGCAGTTCAAGGACTAGCGGATCCTACGAGCAGTACTTC.

The chain recombines TRBV4-1 with TRBJ2-3, with 7 bases identical to TRBD2. The CDR3 is made up of 18 amino acids. Germline lookup yields CDR1 MGHRA and CDR2 YSYEKL. The V gene end was trimmed by 0 bases and the J gene end by 2 bases; junction bases not matched to a gene: 11. CDR3 residues: CASSQEASSGSITDTQYF. The DNA for the CDR3 is TGCGCCAGCAGCCAAGAGGCCTCTAGCGGATCCATCACAGATACGCAGTATTTT.

J is TRBJ2-7 and V is TRBV28; unclear D gene. From germline, CDR1 is MDHEN and CDR2 SYDVKM. The CDR3 is made up of 14 amino acids. V was trimmed by 5 bases and J by 1 base, leaving 12 bases between them. CDR3 amino acids: CASSQTPGSYEQYF. In DNA form, the CDR3 reads TGTGCCAGCAGTCAGACACCCGGATCCTACGAGCAGTACTTC. Using reference TRBV28 and TRBJ2-7 for the parts outside the CDR3, the full variable domain is DVKVTQSSRYLVKRTGEKVFLECVQDMDHENMFWYRQDPGLGLRLIYFSYDVKMKEKGDIPEGYSVSREKKERFSLILESASTNQTSMYLCASSQTPGSYEQYFGPGTRLTVT.

The rearrangement uses TRBV19 and TRBJ2-7; maybe TRBD1 (6 bases). The CDR3 has 16 residues. Trimming cost V 0 bases and J 1 base, with 13 bases left between them. The V gene's germline CDR1 is LNHDA and CDR2 SQIVND (reference sequence). The CDR3 DNA reads TGTGCCAGTAGTATAGATCCGGGACACCTTTCCTACGAGCAGTACTTC. Translating it yields CASSIDPGHLSYEQYF.

The rearrangement joins TRBV5-1 to TRBJ2-7; the D gene is possibly TRBD2 (5 bases). CDR1 is SGHRS and CDR2 is YFSETQ in the germline V gene. V was shortened by 0 bases and J by 5 bases, with 6 bases between the two germline ends. This CDR3 has 12 amino acids. The CDR3 DNA is TGCGCCAGCAGCTTGGCGCGGGACGAGCAGTACTTC. This gives the protein CASSLARDEQYF.

The genes are TRBV27 and TRBJ2-1; perhaps TRBD1 as D (6 bases). The germline gives CDR1 MNHEY, CDR2 SMNVEV (reference sequence). CDR3 length equals 13 residues. V was shortened by 6 bases and J by 9 bases, with 15 bases between the two germline ends. The CDR3 bases are TGTGCCAGCAGACCCCCAGGGGTGGGTGAGCAGTTCTTC. Translated: CASRPPGVGEQFF.

This chain uses TRBV7-6 with TRBJ2-1, with a weak D call TRBD1 (5 bases). Germline V lookup: CDR1 SGHVS, CDR2 FNYEAQ. The CDR3 contains 16 residues. The V gene lost 4 bases and the J gene lost 8 bases, with 21 bases spanning the gap. The CDR3 DNA reads TGTGCCAGCAGCTCCCCGATAAGAGCAGGGTTCGATGAGCAGTTCTTC. Protein product: CASSSPIRAGFDEQFF.

This chain uses TRBV15 with TRBJ2-3, with a possible D match to TRBD1 (5 bases). Trimming removed 1 base from V and 0 bases from J, with 14 bases in between. In germline, CDR1 is LNHNV, CDR2 YYDKDF (reference sequence). The CDR3 runs to 17 residues. CDR3 nucleotides: TGTGCCACCAGCAGAGGGCGAAGACAGCCAAGCACAGATACGCAGTATTTT. Translating gives CATSRGRRQPSTDTQYF.

V is TRBV18 and J is TRBJ1-2; 7 positions agree with TRBD1. The CDR3 totals 16 residues. Germline lookup yields CDR1 KGHSH and CDR2 LQKENI. V lost 3 bases and J lost 0; bases outside the gene matches: 7. CDR3 sequence reads: CASSPLGDRSNYGYTF. As DNA, the CDR3 is TGTGCCAGCTCACCCCTCGGGGACAGATCTAACTATGGCTACACCTTC.

This chain connects TRBV2 to TRBJ1-5; 8 positions agree with TRBD1. CDR1 is SNHLY, CDR2 FYNNEI, per germline. The CDR3 contains 12 residues. The ends lost 7 bases at V and 4 bases at J; junction bases unmatched: 0. CDR3 nucleotide sequence: TGTGCCAGCAACAGGGGGAATCAGCCCCAGCATTTT. It is translated as CASNRGNQPQHF.

The rearrangement links TRBV7-2 to TRBJ2-7; 14 nucleotides line up with TRBD2. This CDR3 contains 16 residues. V shed 2 bases and J 4 bases; nucleotides not matched to a gene: 4. Looked up from germline, CDR1 is SGHTA and CDR2 is FQGNSA. The CDR3 is CASSLQGTSGRYEQYF. In DNA form, the CDR3 reads TGTGCCAGCAGCTTACAGGGGACTAGCGGGAGATACGAGCAGTACTTC.

The chain couples TRBV27 to TRBJ1-5; D perhaps matches TRBD1 (6 bases). CDR1 MNHEY and CDR2 SMNVEV come from the germline V gene (reference sequence). The CDR3 covers 16 residues. The ends were cut back, 8 bases at V and 4 bases at J, with 21 bases in the middle. CDR3 nucleotides: TGTGCCAGCGGCTCCGTTCCGGGACACAGAAATCAGCCCCAGCATTTT. It encodes CASGSVPGHRNQPQHF.

The rearrangement links TRBV2 to TRBJ2-7, with 10 bases lining up with TRBD2. CDR1 and CDR2 from the germline V gene are SNHLY and FYNNEI. The CDR3 loop spans 13 amino acids. With V trimmed by 6 bases and J by 5 bases, 4 bases remained unmatched. This CDR3 is CASRLAGGNEQYF. CDR3 nucleotides: TGTGCCAGCAGGTTAGCGGGAGGAAACGAGCAGTACTTC.

The chain links TRBV9 to TRBJ2-7, with a tentative D call TRBD2 (6 bases). This CDR3 has 15 residues. Germline lookup yields CDR1 SGDLS and CDR2 YYNGEE. Trimming stripped 4 bases from V and 0 bases from J, with 14 bases between. CDR3 nucleotides: TGTGCCAGCAGCCCCTCCGGGAGTCTCTCCTACGAGCAGTACTTC. Translated, it gives CASSPSGSLSYEQYF.

The chain combines TRBV2 with TRBJ2-7, with TRBD1 matching over 10 bases. CDR1 SNHLY and CDR2 FYNNEI come from the germline V gene. The CDR3 runs 15 residues. V lost 3 bases to trimming and J lost 5 bases; unmatched junction nucleotides: 7. CDR3 residues: CASSDGGTGVHEQYF. The CDR3 DNA reads TGTGCCAGCAGTGATGGTGGGACAGGGGTACACGAGCAGTACTTC.

A few counts support this clone. The genes are TRBV10-3 and TRBJ2-7; D is possibly TRBD2 (6 bases). V was cut by 3 bases and J by 0 bases, with 18 bases left in between. Germline CDR1 is ENHRY and CDR2 is SYGVKD. This CDR3 region has 17 residues. CDR3 bases: TGTGCCATCAGTGAAGGTCCAACCGGGACTCCCTCCTACGAGCAGTACTTC. This codes for CAISEGPTGTPSYEQYF.

V gene TRBV7-9 combines with J gene TRBJ1-4; D may be TRBD1 (6 bases). The CDR3 loop spans 15 amino acids. The V gene's germline CDR1 is SEHNR and CDR2 FQNEAQ (reference sequence). Trimming cost V 6 bases and J 8 bases, with 19 bases left between them. The CDR3 is CASRWSVGGHEKLFF. In DNA, the CDR3 is TGTGCCAGCAGATGGTCAGTAGGGGGACACGAAAAACTGTTTTTT.

This clone came up once. The rearrangement links TRBV7-8 to TRBJ2-3; 10 bases are shared with TRBD2. The CDR3 sequence is 16 residues long. Looked up from germline, CDR1 is SGHVS and CDR2 is FQNEAQ. The trim removed 1 base at V and 3 bases at J, leaving 4 bases unmatched. The CDR3 nucleotides are TGTGCCAGCAGCTTAGGGACTAGCGGAACGACAGATACGCAGTATTTT. Its protein is CASSLGTSGTTDTQYF.

V and J are TRBV6-5 and TRBJ2-5; D gene ambiguous. The CDR3 has 13 amino acids. The V gene's germline CDR1 is MNHEY and CDR2 SVGAGI. V lost 10 bases and J lost 5, with 17 bases in between. This CDR3 is CAIDFWARETQYF. DNA for the CDR3: TGTGCCATCGATTTTTGGGCCCGGGAGACCCAGTACTTC.

This chain uses TRBV19 with TRBJ2-7; the D is unclear. The CDR3 consists of 15 residues. V was shortened by 3 bases and J by 7 bases, with 19 bases between the two germline ends. CDR1 LNHDA and CDR2 SQIVND come from the germline V gene (reference sequence). CDR3 amino acids: CASSMVGDPTREQYF. CDR3 DNA: TGTGCCAGTAGTATGGTAGGAGATCCCACTCGGGAGCAGTACTTC.

The chain is built from TRBV4-3 and TRBJ2-3, with 12 bases identical to TRBD1. The CDR3 extends over 17 amino acids. Germline CDR1 and CDR2: LGHNA and YSLEER. V lost 3 bases and J lost 6; bases outside the gene matches: 10. The CDR3 protein is CASSHGTGGLGVDTQYF. The CDR3 DNA sequence: TGCGCCAGCAGCCACGGGACAGGGGGCTTGGGGGTGGATACGCAGTATTTT.

This chain uses TRBV11-3 with TRBJ2-7, with D possibly TRBD2 on 5 matching bases. V shed 4 bases and J shed 0 bases, with 7 bases lying between them. The CDR3 runs to 13 residues. Germline CDR1 and CDR2: SGHNT and YENEEA. The CDR3 coding sequence is TGTGCCAGCAGCTCAACTAGCTCCTACGAGCAGTACTTC. This sequence encodes CASSSTSSYEQYF.

This chain uses TRBV6-5 with TRBJ1-2, with D unresolved. Germline lookup yields CDR1 MNHEY and CDR2 SVGAGI. The CDR3 has 11 residues. The V gene lost 5 bases and the J gene lost 7 bases, with 8 bases spanning the gap. CDR3 nucleotides: TGTGCCAGCAGTGCCTTCGGTGGCTACACCTTC. Its protein product is CASSAFGGYTF.

This chain joins TRBV6-5 and TRBJ2-7; 11 nucleotides align to TRBD2. The CDR3 is 16 amino acids. The germline CDR1 and CDR2 sequences are MNHEY and SVGAGI. V lost 0 bases and J lost 4; bases outside the gene matches: 5. The CDR3 is CASSYSLAGVGYEQYF. The CDR3 DNA reads TGTGCCAGCAGTTACTCACTAGCGGGAGTTGGTTACGAGCAGTACTTC.

This clone was detected once. The chain has TRBV19 and TRBJ2-3; 7 positions agree with TRBD2. CDR1 and CDR2 (germline): LNHDA, SQIVND (reference sequence). Losses at the gene ends were 5 bases for V and 2 bases for J; bases not matched to a gene: 4. The CDR3 consists of 14 residues. The CDR3 DNA reads as TGTGCCAGTAGTGGACTAGATTACACAGATACGCAGTATTTT. Translation: CASSGLDYTDTQYF.